These 26 T cell receptor beta chains originate from one sample sequenced in a study of cytomegalovirus exposure and HLA in healthy donors. Sequencing used immunoSEQ multiplex PCR; TCRdb keeps in-frame clones, though not all of them. This table holds approximately 100,000 clones, approximately 91% found once. The sequenced sample was PBMCs. The receptor source for this set is a young woman in good health and CMV-seronegative.

The chain joins TRBV7-8 to TRBJ1-1; possibly TRBD1 for D (6 bases). V lost 0 bases and J lost 4, with 21 bases in between. This CDR3 has 18 amino acids. Germline V gene sequence: CDR1 SGHVS, CDR2 FQNEAQ. The CDR3 loop reads CASSLAAFGRQGSTEAFF. In DNA, the CDR3 is TGTGCCAGCAGCTTAGCGGCTTTTGGACGGCAGGGGAGCACTGAAGCTTTCTTT.

The rearrangement uses TRBV27 and TRBJ2-5; 9 positions agree with TRBD1. The CDR3 is 18 amino acids. Germline assignment: CDR1 MNHEY and CDR2 SMNVEV (reference sequence). The ends lost 7 bases at V and 5 bases at J; junction bases unmatched: 20. CDR3 nucleotide sequence: TGTGCCAGCAAGTCCTCACCCGGGACAGGGTTTCGTGGGGAGACCCAGTACTTC. This translates into CASKSSPGTGFRGETQYF.

This chain connects TRBV18 to TRBJ2-7, with D possibly TRBD2 on 6 matching bases. The germline gives CDR1 KGHSH, CDR2 LQKENI. V was trimmed by 3 bases and J by 0 bases, leaving 18 bases between them. This CDR3 has 17 amino acids. CDR3 region: CASSPYAAGSFSYEQYF. For the CDR3, the DNA is TGTGCCAGCTCACCGTACGCAGCGGGCTCATTCTCCTACGAGCAGTACTTC.

This chain links TRBV6-1 with TRBJ2-1, with TRBD1 identical over 7 bases. Germline lookup yields CDR1 MNHNS and CDR2 SASEGT. Trimming removed 7 bases from V and 6 bases from J; junction bases left unmatched: 12. The CDR3 has 15 amino acids. CDR3 DNA: TGTGCCAGCACCTCGTTAGGGGGCCAAGGCAATGAGCAGTTCTTC. Protein: CASTSLGGQGNEQFF.

This chain links TRBV4-2 with TRBJ2-5; no clear D gene. Between the trimmed V and J ends, which lost 2 bases and 0 bases, there was a span of 4 bases. CDR1 is LGHNA and CDR2 is YNFKEQ in the germline V gene. CDR3 length: 13 amino acids. The chain's CDR3 is CASSQQYQETQYF. CDR3 sequence (DNA): TGTGCCAGCAGCCAACAGTACCAAGAGACCCAGTACTTC.

V is TRBV19 and J is TRBJ1-1; 7 bases map to TRBD1. CDR1 is LNHDA, CDR2 SQIVND, per germline (reference sequence). Trimming at V came to 8 bases and at J to 1 base, leaving 7 bases not matched to a gene. The CDR3 has 14 amino acids. This CDR3 is CASGTARGNTEAFF. The DNA of the CDR3 is TGTGCCAGTGGGACAGCGAGGGGGAACACTGAAGCTTTCTTT.

The CDR3 sequence is CASRASGLLYEQYF. In DNA, the CDR3 is TGTGCCAGCAGGGCTAGCGGGCTGTTATACGAGCAGTACTTC. The chain is built from TRBV11-2 and TRBJ2-7, with 8 bases fitting TRBD2. The V and J ends lost 6 bases and 4 bases, in that order; junction bases with no gene match: 8. This CDR3 region has 14 residues. CDR1 SGHAT and CDR2 FQNNGV come from the germline V gene.

This sequence joins TRBV6-5 and TRBJ1-1, with 7 bases aligning to TRBD1. Germline V CDR1 and CDR2: MNHEY, SVGAGI. The CDR3 has 13 residues. The V segment lost 7 bases and the J segment 4 bases; nucleotides outside the gene matches: 6. The CDR3 protein is CASNEGASTEAFF. The CDR3 DNA reads TGTGCCAGCAACGAGGGGGCGAGCACTGAAGCTTTCTTT.

This rearrangement joins TRBV7-9 to TRBJ2-2; TRBD1 matches 9 bases. V gave up 5 bases and J gave up 0 bases; unmatched junction bases: 4. This CDR3 is built from 16 residues. Germline CDR1 is SEHNR and CDR2 is FQNEAQ (reference sequence). CDR3 amino acids: CASSPGQGPNTGELFF. The DNA for the CDR3 is TGTGCCAGCAGCCCTGGACAGGGGCCGAACACCGGGGAGCTGTTTTTT.

Only one count was recorded for this clone. V and J are TRBV19 and TRBJ2-5; D is uncertain. This CDR3 has 12 residues. With 5 bases removed from V and 4 bases from J, the gap between germline ends came to 8 bases. Germline-derived CDR1 and CDR2 are LNHDA and SQIVND (reference sequence). CDR3 sequence (DNA): TGTGCCAGTAGTGCCGCCGGAGAGACCCAGTACTTC. It specifies CASSAAGETQYF. Complete variable domain (other parts from reference TRBV19 and TRBJ2-5): DGGITQSPKYLFRKEGQNVTLSCEQNLNHDAMYWYRQDPGQGLRLIYYSQIVNDFQKGDIAEGYSVSREKKESFPLTVTSAQKNPTAFYLCASSAAGETQYFGPGTRLLVL.

The CDR3 bases are TGTGCCAGCAGCCTGATCGCAGATTACAATGAGCAGTTCTTC. It specifies CASSLIADYNEQFF. The J gene is TRBJ2-1, the V gene TRBV7-9; D is unclear. From germline, CDR1 is SEHNR and CDR2 FQNEAQ (reference sequence). CDR3 length: 14 residues. V was cut by 5 bases and J by 4 bases, with 12 bases left in between.

The chain uses TRBV30 and TRBJ1-2; 11 bases map to TRBD1. J lost 3 bases, V lost 2 bases, and 5 bases had no gene match. The CDR3 consists of 15 residues. Germline loops: CDR1 GTSNPN, CDR2 SVGIG (reference sequence). The CDR3 sequence: CAWSMGTGGYYGYTF. The CDR3 bases are TGTGCCTGGAGTATGGGGACAGGGGGGTACTATGGCTACACCTTC.

This rearrangement joins TRBV15 to TRBJ1-6; D remains ambiguous. Germline V gene data show CDR1 as LNHNV and CDR2 as YYDKDF (reference sequence). Trimming removed 4 bases from V and 7 bases from J, with 11 bases in between. The CDR3 sequence is 14 residues long. In DNA, the CDR3 is TGTGCCACCAGCATCCTATACCCCAATTCACCCCTCCACTTT. This translates into CATSILYPNSPLHF.

In the case of this clone: The sample carries other DNA sequences with the same CDR3. The rearrangement uses TRBV30 and TRBJ1-6, with D possibly being TRBD1 (5 bases). CDR1 and CDR2 from the germline V gene are GTSNPN and SVGIG (reference sequence). V was trimmed by 0 bases and J by 7 bases, leaving 7 bases between them. This CDR3 is built from 13 residues. CDR3 region: CAWSVPGNSPLHF. Here the CDR3 DNA reads TGTGCCTGGAGTGTACCAGGGAATTCACCCCTCCACTTT.

This chain uses TRBV28 with TRBJ1-2; TRBD1 is a possible D gene (6 bases). The CDR3 sequence is 16 residues long. Germline V gene data show CDR1 as MDHEN and CDR2 as SYDVKM. Trimming pared 4 bases from V and 5 bases from J, leaving 20 bases between. The CDR3 region is CASSSPLEDSSYGYTF. CDR3 DNA sequence: TGTGCCAGCAGTTCCCCACTCGAGGACAGCTCGTATGGCTACACCTTC.

The rearrangement joins TRBV28 to TRBJ1-4; D possibly corresponds to TRBD1 (6 bases). Per germline, CDR1 MDHEN and CDR2 SYDVKM. Deletions cut 8 bases from V and 4 bases from J, with 11 bases between. The CDR3 extends over 13 amino acids. The CDR3 loop reads CASLGGGNEKLFF. CDR3 nucleotide sequence: TGTGCCAGCCTAGGGGGGGGTAATGAAAAACTGTTTTTT.

J is TRBJ2-7 and V is TRBV6-5, with D perhaps matching TRBD2 (5 bases). V was pared by 2 bases and J by 0 bases, with 8 bases between. Germline CDR1 MNHEY, CDR2 SVGAGI. The CDR3 has 14 amino acids. CDR3 nucleotides: TGTGCCAGCAGTTACCGGGATCCCTCCTACGAGCAGTACTTC. Translation: CASSYRDPSYEQYF.

The genes are TRBV19 and TRBJ1-2; D is perhaps TRBD1 (6 bases). In germline, CDR1 is LNHDA, CDR2 SQIVND (reference sequence). Trimming removed 7 bases at V and 0 bases at J, with 12 bases between. CDR3 length: 14 amino acids. CDR3: CASTRTGTNYGYTF. The CDR3 nucleotides read TGTGCCAGTACCAGAACAGGGACTAACTATGGCTACACCTTC.

This sequence joins TRBV7-2 and TRBJ2-1; 10 bases are a match to TRBD1. Trimming removed 5 bases from V and 0 bases from J; junction bases left unmatched: 4. The V gene's germline CDR1 is SGHTA and CDR2 FQGNSA. This CDR3 contains 16 residues. The CDR3 spells CASSRRDRGSYNEQFF. The CDR3 region has the DNA TGTGCCAGCAGCCGCCGGGACAGGGGCTCCTACAATGAGCAGTTCTTC.

The chain uses TRBV7-9 and TRBJ1-3; perhaps TRBD1 as D (5 bases). Deletions cut 5 bases from V and 2 bases from J, with 10 bases between. This CDR3 spans 14 amino acids. Germline V gene data show CDR1 as SEHNR and CDR2 as FQNEAQ (reference sequence). The CDR3 loop reads CASSPTGAGNTIYF. The CDR3 DNA reads as TGTGCCAGCAGCCCCACGGGGGCTGGAAACACCATATATTTT. Looking up the rest from reference TRBV7-9 and TRBJ1-3 gives the full variable domain: DTGVSQNPRHKITKRGQNVTFRCDPISEHNRLYWYRQTLGQGPEFLTYFQNEAQLEKSRLLSDRFSAERPKGSFSTLEIQRTEQGDSAMYLCASSPTGAGNTIYFGEGSWLTVV.

The rearrangement uses TRBV6-5 and TRBJ2-7; a weak D match, TRBD1 (6 bases). Germline V gives CDR1 MNHEY, CDR2 SVGAGI. V gave up 5 bases and J gave up 3 bases, with 14 bases separating them. The CDR3 is 14 amino acids. The CDR3 loop reads CASSQIQGGYEQYF. CDR3 sequence (DNA): TGTGCCAGCAGTCAGATACAGGGTGGCTACGAGCAGTACTTC.

The chain combines TRBV28 with TRBJ1-2; 8 bases match TRBD1. V shed 5 bases, J shed 5 bases, and the junction held 10 bases outside the gene matches. From germline, CDR1 is MDHEN and CDR2 SYDVKM. CDR3 length: 15 residues. In DNA form, the CDR3 reads TGTGCCAGCAGTAAGCGGACAGGGAGGGTTTATGGCTACACCTTC. Residues: CASSKRTGRVYGYTF.

V is TRBV28 and J is TRBJ2-7, with 10 bases that match TRBD1. V shed 7 bases and J 2 bases; nucleotides not matched to a gene: 8. This CDR3 comprises 15 residues. Germline V gene data show CDR1 as MDHEN and CDR2 as SYDVKM. CDR3 region: CASTRVGQGTYEQYF. CDR3 coding DNA: TGTGCCAGCACCCGCGTGGGACAGGGGACCTACGAGCAGTACTTC.

V gene TRBV27 combines with J gene TRBJ2-3; D might be TRBD1 (6 bases). There are 19 residues in the CDR3. Germline V CDR1 and CDR2: MNHEY, SMNVEV (reference sequence). V shed 2 bases and J shed 2 bases, with 23 bases lying between them. The CDR3 reads CASSLGQGWRLGHTDTQYF. The CDR3 DNA follows: TGTGCCAGCAGTTTAGGGCAGGGGTGGAGGTTAGGGCACACAGATACGCAGTATTTT.

V is TRBV5-6 and J is TRBJ1-2; no clear D. The germline CDR1 and CDR2 sequences are SGHDT and YYEEEE. This CDR3 is 14 amino acids long. V was cut by 0 bases and J by 4 bases, with 10 bases left in between. The DNA for the CDR3 is TGTGCCAGCAGCTTGGGAGGTAACCCCTATGGCTACACCTTC. As protein: CASSLGGNPYGYTF. The full variable domain, completed using reference TRBV5-6 and TRBJ1-2, is DAGVTQSPTHLIKTRGQQVTLRCSPKSGHDTVSWYQQALGQGPQFIFQYYEEEERQRGNFPDRFSGHQFPNYSSELNVNALLLGDSALYLCASSLGGNPYGYTFGSGTRLTVV.

This CDR3 is CASSPYRGRDTDTQYF. For the CDR3, the DNA is TGTGCCAGCAGTCCATACAGGGGGCGGGACACAGATACGCAGTATTTT. This rearrangement joins TRBV6-6 to TRBJ2-3, with 9 positions matching TRBD1. CDR1 and CDR2 from the germline V gene are MNHNY and SVGAGI (reference sequence). The V and J ends lost 5 bases and 2 bases, in that order; junction bases with no gene match: 8. The CDR3 is 16 residues long.